This entry features one T cell receptor beta chain sequence. Its cognate antigen is unknown. Germline is not matched at one junction end, which may reflect a read error. TCR beta cDNA was prepared out of roughly 500 ng total RNA by means of a constant-region primer. Library construction for TCR beta comprised three nested multiplex PCR rounds performed with slightly modified ARM-PCR. The opening two PCR rounds, ten to eleven cycles each, paired TRBV1-TRBV30 forward primers with a C-beta reverse primer. MiXCR, applied by TCRdb to the multiplex PCR reads, yields one record per CDR3 protein. The sample lists more than 30,000 distinct CDR3 sequences, 76% occurring once. Each 20-30 mg portion of unsorted bulk tissue served as the source for co-extraction of RNA and DNA. Infection with HBV was chronic in patients; they were treatment-naive. CDR3 length: 17 residues. Germline lookup yields CDR1 MNHEY and CDR2 SVGAGI.

This specimen belongs to a study of tumor-infiltrating lymphocytes in primary liver carcinoma. The overall study: About 3.65 to 7.13 million productive TCRbeta reads were obtained from the samples, with similar numbers across tissue types. Study results and caveats: With p = 0.039, the top-250-clone fraction in tumors significantly exceeded that in blood. The proportion of top clones found throughout all five tumor regions was only about 7.5-25%.

The sequenced sample consisted of liver tumor tissue from sampling region 5. Stated subset: tumor region T5, tumor centre. V gene TRBV6-5 combines with J gene TRBJ2-7, with 12 bases matching TRBD2. The clonotype was recovered from a man aged 35 to 55 with primary liver carcinoma and hepatitis B virus infection. The CDR3, as DNA: TGTGCCAGCAGTTATTCGACTAGCGGGAGCTTGGTCTACGAGAAGTACTTC. It codes for CASSYSTSGSLVYEKYF.